This section outlines one T cell receptor beta chain sequence together with its context. RNA transcripts were the template for amplifying TCR beta CDR3 regions. The TCR CDR3 first-round RT-PCR relied on the HTBI primer set. TCRdb reprocessed the multiplex PCR reads with MiXCR, giving one entry per CDR3 protein. In the table there are about 250,000 distinct CDR3 sequences, over 20% of which are singletons. This sample is drawn from a study of T cells in Graves' hyperthyroidism and ophthalmopathy. Per germline, CDR1 MNHEY and CDR2 SMNVEV (reference sequence). V dropped 6 bases and J dropped 6; count of bases not matched to a gene: 13. The CDR3 has 15 amino acids.

This receptor was identified in a woman aged 40-49 years with Graves' ophthalmopathy. The chain has TRBV27 and TRBJ2-7; 8 bases map to TRBD2. Sequenced sample: blood. The CDR3 protein is CASRPSGREGSEQYF. For the CDR3, the DNA is TGTGCCAGCAGACCAAGCGGGAGAGAAGGGAGCGAGCAGTACTTC.